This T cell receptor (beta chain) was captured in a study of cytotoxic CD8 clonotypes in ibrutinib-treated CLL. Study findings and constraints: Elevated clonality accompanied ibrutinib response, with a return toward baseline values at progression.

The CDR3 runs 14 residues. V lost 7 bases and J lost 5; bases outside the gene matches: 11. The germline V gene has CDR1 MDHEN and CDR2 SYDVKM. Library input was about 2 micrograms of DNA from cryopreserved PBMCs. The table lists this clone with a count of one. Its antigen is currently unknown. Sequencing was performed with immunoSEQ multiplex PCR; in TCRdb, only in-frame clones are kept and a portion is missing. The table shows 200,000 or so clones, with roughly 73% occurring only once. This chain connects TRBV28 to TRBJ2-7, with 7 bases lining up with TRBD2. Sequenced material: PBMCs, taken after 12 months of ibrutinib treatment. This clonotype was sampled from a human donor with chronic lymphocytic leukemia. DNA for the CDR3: TGTGCCAGCACCTACAAGCGGGGCCGAGACGAGCAGTACTTC. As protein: CASTYKRGRDEQYF.